The 20 T cell receptor beta chains below come from one sample, sequenced in a study of cytomegalovirus exposure and HLA in healthy donors. Profiling relied on immunoSEQ multiplex PCR, and the TCRdb table lists in-frame clones only, not all of them. The sample contains 90,000 to 150,000 clones, about 84% of which appear only once. The sample taken for sequencing was PBMCs. The source is a woman in her twenties or thirties in good health and CMV-seronegative.

The rearrangement links TRBV18 to TRBJ1-1; 9 positions agree with TRBD1. The CDR3 spans 16 residues. The ends lost 3 bases at V and 1 base at J; junction bases unmatched: 6. The germline CDR1 and CDR2 sequences are KGHSH and LQKENI. CDR3 loop: CASSPRGTGKNTEAFF. The CDR3 region has the DNA TGTGCCAGCTCACCGCGCGGGACAGGGAAGAACACTGAAGCTTTCTTT.

This clone was detected a few times. Germline and junction disagree at one end, which may indicate a read error. The chain joins TRBV9 to TRBJ1-6; D perhaps matches TRBD1 (6 bases). CDR1 is SGDLS and CDR2 is YYNGEE in the germline V gene. This CDR3 is built from 16 residues. The CDR3 spells CASSVGPRGYSSPLHF. CDR3 in DNA: TGTGCCAGCAGCGTAGGTCCAAGGGGGTATAGTTCACCCCTCCACTTT.

V gene TRBV15 combines with J gene TRBJ2-7, with TRBD2 identical over 8 bases. Germline CDR1 reads LNHNV; CDR2 reads YYDKDF (reference sequence). V was clipped by 5 bases and J by 0 bases; unmatched bases: 9. The length of the CDR3 is 16 residues. As DNA, the CDR3 is TGTGCCACCAGCCGTGGGGGACTAGATATCTCCTACGAGCAGTACTTC. Translated: CATSRGGLDISYEQYF. The full variable domain, with the rest looked up from reference TRBV15 and TRBJ2-7, is DAMVIQNPRYQVTQFGKPVTLSCSQTLNHNVMYWYQQKSSQAPKLLFHYYDKDFNNEADTPDNFQSRRPNTSFCFLDIRSPGLGDTAMYLCATSRGGLDISYEQYFGPGTRLTVT.

The V call is TRBV6-5, the J call TRBJ2-3; TRBD2 might be the D (6 bases). The CDR3 totals 13 residues. The germline V gene has CDR1 MNHEY and CDR2 SVGAGI. V lost 5 bases and J lost 9, with 15 bases in between. CDR3: CASSLPSGRTQYF. CDR3 coding DNA: TGTGCCAGCAGTCTACCCTCTGGGAGGACGCAGTATTTT.

This clone has just one count. This same CDR3 is encoded by further DNA sequences in the sample. The chain recombines TRBV30 with TRBJ2-5, with 8 bases identical to TRBD1. The trim removed 3 bases at V and 1 base at J, leaving 1 base unmatched. The germline V gene has CDR1 GTSNPN and CDR2 SVGIG (reference sequence). There are 13 residues in the CDR3. The CDR3 region is CAWSTGGQETQYF. CDR3 nucleotide sequence: TGTGCCTGGAGCACAGGGGGCCAAGAGACCCAGTACTTC. Combining the CDR3 with reference TRBV30 and TRBJ2-5 gives the whole variable domain SQTIHQWPATLVQPVGSPLSLECTVEGTSNPNLYWYRQAAGRGLQLLFYSVGIGQISSEVPQNLSASRPQDRQFILSSKKLLLSDSGFYLCAWSTGGQETQYFGPGTRLLVL.

This sequence joins TRBV7-2 and TRBJ1-5; D remains unclear. Trimming left V 3 bases short and J 3 bases short, with 6 bases between. CDR1 is SGHTA and CDR2 is FQGNSA in the germline V gene. The CDR3 sequence is 13 residues long. As DNA, the CDR3 is TGTGCCAGCAGCTTGGGCGTCAATCAGCCCCAGCATTTT. Protein product: CASSLGVNQPQHF.

The chain combines TRBV2 with TRBJ1-4; 7 bases align to TRBD1. Per the germline V gene, CDR1 is SNHLY and CDR2 is FYNNEI. The CDR3 has 12 amino acids. The junction had 6 bases not matched to a gene; V was cut back by 9 bases and J by 8 bases. DNA of the CDR3: TGTGCCAGTAGACAGGGTAAAGAAAAACTGTTTTTT. Its translation: CASRQGKEKLFF.

As to this clone: The junction does not match germline at one end; this may be a read error. This chain connects TRBV5-1 to TRBJ1-2; 7 bases map to TRBD1. The CDR3 consists of 14 residues. Germline CDR1 reads SGHRS; CDR2 reads YFSETQ. Here the CDR3 DNA reads TGTGCCAGCAGCTTGAGTTCCGTCCAGGGGGACTACACCTTC. As protein: CASSLSSVQGDYTF.

The chain combines TRBV7-9 with TRBJ2-7, with D possibly matching TRBD2 (5 bases). V lost 4 bases to trimming and J lost 7 bases, with 17 bases between them. In germline, CDR1 is SEHNR, CDR2 FQNEAQ (reference sequence). This CDR3 is 14 amino acids long. The CDR3 reads CASSSGINSGEQYF. The CDR3 DNA follows: TGTGCCAGCAGCTCCGGGATAAACTCGGGGGAGCAGTACTTC.

The chain joins TRBV2 to TRBJ2-1; 7 bases are shared with TRBD2. Germline V gene data show CDR1 as SNHLY and CDR2 as FYNNEI. There are 14 residues in the CDR3. V lost 1 base and J lost 6; bases outside the gene matches: 3. CDR3 sequence (DNA): TGTGCCAGCAGTGAAGGGGGGGGTACCAATGAGCAGTTCTTC. This gives the protein CASSEGGGTNEQFF.

The chain combines TRBV10-3 with TRBJ2-1, with TRBD2 matching 13 bases. After removal of 9 bases from V and 7 bases from J, the junction contained 6 bases not matched to a gene. The CDR3 is made up of 14 amino acids. Germline V gene data show CDR1 as ENHRY and CDR2 as SYGVKD. Written as DNA, the CDR3 is TGTGCCATACAGGCGGGACTAGCGGGGAATGAGCAGTTCTTC. Encoded protein: CAIQAGLAGNEQFF.

The J gene is TRBJ2-3, the V gene TRBV28, with 9 bases fitting TRBD1. The length of the CDR3 is 16 residues. Germline CDR1 is MDHEN and CDR2 is SYDVKM. V was pared by 5 bases and J by 5 bases, with 11 bases of the junction left unmatched. The CDR3 DNA reads TGTGCCAGCAGTACGCGGACAGGGGAGGCGATAGATACGCAGTATTTT. Protein product: CASSTRTGEAIDTQYF.

The chain recombines TRBV7-8 with TRBJ1-5, with 10 bases identical to TRBD1. Trimming cost V 1 base and J 9 bases; bases outside gene matches: 9. Germline CDR1 SGHVS, CDR2 FQNEAQ. The CDR3 loop spans 16 amino acids. CDR3: CASSLGGTGVLGPQHF. The CDR3 nucleotides are TGTGCCAGCAGCTTAGGGGGGACAGGGGTTCTCGGGCCCCAGCATTTT.

The rearrangement links TRBV10-3 to TRBJ2-7, with D possibly being TRBD1 (5 bases). V was pared by 8 bases and J by 1 base, with 9 bases between. This CDR3 has 12 residues. Germline V CDR1 and CDR2: ENHRY, SYGVKD. The CDR3 coding sequence is TGTGCCATCGCCCAGGGATCCTACGAGCAGTACTTC. This translates into CAIAQGSYEQYF.

This chain joins TRBV7-9 and TRBJ1-2; D is ambiguous. Germline-derived CDR1 and CDR2 are SEHNR and FQNEAQ (reference sequence). This CDR3 region has 15 residues. V dropped 1 base and J dropped 4 bases, with 13 bases sitting between them. The CDR3 region is CASSLGAGEIYGYTF. The CDR3 DNA reads TGTGCCAGCAGCTTAGGGGCAGGTGAGATCTATGGCTACACCTTC.

CDR3 coding DNA: TGTGCCAGCAGCATGGACTGGGGAGAGCAGTACTTC. The encoded protein is CASSMDWGEQYF. This sequence joins TRBV7-9 and TRBJ2-7; D possibly corresponds to TRBD2 (5 bases). The CDR3 is made up of 12 amino acids. V lost 5 bases and J 7 bases, leaving 12 bases between the germline ends. In germline, CDR1 is SEHNR, CDR2 FQNEAQ (reference sequence).

The table lists this clone with a count of one. The chain employs TRBV5-4 and TRBJ1-1; TRBD1 aligns across 7 bases. Germline values: CDR1 SGHNT, CDR2 YYREEE (reference sequence). The CDR3 is 14 residues long. V dropped 5 bases and J dropped 4; count of bases not matched to a gene: 8. CDR3 sequence: CASSMGQMITEAFF. CDR3 DNA sequence: TGTGCCAGCAGTATGGGACAGATGATCACTGAAGCTTTCTTT.

The chain joins TRBV6-5 to TRBJ1-2, with TRBD1 matching 7 bases. CDR1 MNHEY and CDR2 SVGAGI come from the germline V gene. The junction had 10 bases not matched to a gene; V was cut back by 5 bases and J by 7 bases. The CDR3 loop spans 14 amino acids. CDR3 protein: CASSPYRGSGGYTF. DNA for the CDR3: TGTGCCAGCAGTCCCTACAGGGGATCCGGTGGCTACACCTTC.

This sequence joins TRBV6-6 and TRBJ2-3; TRBD2 matches 14 bases. CDR3 size: 15 residues. The J segment lost 8 bases and the V segment lost 6 bases, leaving 7 bases of the junction unmatched. The germline gives CDR1 MNHNY, CDR2 SVGAGI (reference sequence). The CDR3 sequence is CASRTSGGDGGTQYF. As DNA, the CDR3 is TGTGCCAGCAGGACTAGCGGGGGGGATGGGGGTACGCAGTATTTT.

V gene TRBV5-1 combines with J gene TRBJ2-5; TRBD2 matches at 10 bases. There are 18 residues in the CDR3. CDR1 is SGHRS, CDR2 YFSETQ, per germline. Unmatched junction bases numbered 14, after V lost 3 bases and J lost 3 bases. The DNA of the CDR3 is TGCGCCAGCAGCTCAAACGCTATAGCGGGGGGCCCTAAAGAGACCCAGTACTTC. Its translation is CASSSNAIAGGPKETQYF.